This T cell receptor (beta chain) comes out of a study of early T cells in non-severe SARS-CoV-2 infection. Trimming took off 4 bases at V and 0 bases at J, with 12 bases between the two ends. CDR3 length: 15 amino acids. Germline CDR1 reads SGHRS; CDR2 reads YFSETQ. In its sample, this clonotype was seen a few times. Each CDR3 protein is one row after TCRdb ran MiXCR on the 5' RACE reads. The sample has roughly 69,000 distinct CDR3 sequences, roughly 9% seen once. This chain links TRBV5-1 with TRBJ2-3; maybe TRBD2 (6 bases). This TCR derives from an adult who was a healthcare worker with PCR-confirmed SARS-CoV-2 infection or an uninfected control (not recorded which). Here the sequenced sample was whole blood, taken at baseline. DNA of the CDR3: TGCGCCAGCAGCCGTAGCGGTTCTAGCACAGATACGCAGTATTTT. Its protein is CASSRSGSSTDTQYF.